Below are 17 T cell receptor beta chains sequenced from a single sample in a study of blood T cell repertoires in COVID-19. The assay was immunoSEQ multiplex PCR, and TCRdb's table has in-frame clones only and misses some. The sample includes about 300,000 clones, approximately 84% seen only once; the top ten take roughly 1.5%. The material sequenced was peripheral blood. All receptors derive from a human donor with COVID-19, enrolled during active disease. The donor label of this sample is uncertain.

This sequence joins TRBV5-1 and TRBJ1-6; D uncertain. The CDR3 is 16 amino acids. Germline-derived CDR1 and CDR2 are SGHRS and YFSETQ. Trimming stripped 0 bases from V and 8 bases from J, with 15 bases between. The CDR3, as DNA: TGCGCCAGCAGCTTGGGGCTAGCAGGTCCTTATTCACCCCTCCACTTT. Translated: CASSLGLAGPYSPLHF.

The chain couples TRBV2 to TRBJ1-1; D unresolved. Per the germline V gene, CDR1 is SNHLY and CDR2 is FYNNEI. Trimming pared 10 bases from V and 1 base from J, leaving 10 bases between. The CDR3 consists of 12 residues. CDR3 loop: CATGVWNTEAFF. The CDR3, as DNA: TGTGCCACCGGGGTTTGGAACACTGAAGCTTTCTTT.

This clone was seen more than once but under ten times. The chain combines TRBV19 with TRBJ1-1; D gene unclear. Germline assignment: CDR1 LNHDA and CDR2 SQIVND (reference sequence). V dropped 10 bases and J dropped 5 bases, with 14 bases sitting between them. CDR3 size: 12 residues. CDR3 in amino acids: CATSAIGTEAFF. The CDR3 region has the DNA TGTGCCACCAGCGCGATCGGAACTGAAGCTTTCTTT. The whole variable domain, filled in from reference TRBV19 and TRBJ1-1, reads DGGITQSPKYLFRKEGQNVTLSCEQNLNHDAMYWYRQDPGQGLRLIYYSQIVNDFQKGDIAEGYSVSREKKESFPLTVTSAQKNPTAFYLCATSAIGTEAFFGQGTRLTVV.

The CDR3 sequence is CASSFREGETQYF. DNA of the CDR3: TGTGCCAGCAGTTTTCGGGAGGGGGAGACCCAGTACTTC. The J gene is TRBJ2-5, the V gene TRBV2; the match to TRBD2 covers 8 bases. The germline V gene has CDR1 SNHLY and CDR2 FYNNEI. CDR3 length equals 13 residues. After removal of 5 bases from V and 5 bases from J, the junction contained 4 bases not matched to a gene.

CDR3 sequence (DNA): TGTGCCAGCAGTGAAGTCCAGGGGGCCCAATACGAGCAGTACTTC. This translates into CASSEVQGAQYEQYF. The J gene is TRBJ2-7, the V gene TRBV6-1; 8 bases are a match to TRBD1. Per germline, CDR1 MNHNS and CDR2 SASEGT. V was pared by 1 base and J by 4 bases, with 6 bases of the junction left unmatched. CDR3 length: 15 residues.

The chain couples TRBV25-1 to TRBJ1-1; weak D call: TRBD1 (6 bases). The V end lost 3 bases, the J end lost 3 bases, and 11 bases lay between the germline ends. The CDR3 runs to 14 residues. The germline V gene has CDR1 MGHDK and CDR2 SYGVNS. The CDR3 sequence: CASSDRGGDTEAFF. The CDR3 coding sequence is TGTGCCAGCAGTGACAGGGGTGGGGACACTGAAGCTTTCTTT.

The chain employs TRBV12-3 or TRBV12-4 and TRBJ1-2; tentative D call: TRBD1 (6 bases). The CDR3 has 13 amino acids. Between the trimmed V and J ends, which lost 5 bases and 9 bases, there was a span of 16 bases. The CDR3 loop is CASSPLTGTSYTF. The CDR3 nucleotides are TGTGCCAGCAGTCCCCTAACAGGGACCAGCTACACCTTC.

The CDR3 nucleotides read TGCGCCAGCAGCCTTTCTCGGCCCTCAGGAAACACCGGGGAGCTGTTTTTT. It yields the protein CASSLSRPSGNTGELFF. The rearrangement uses TRBV5-1 and TRBJ2-2; no reliable D call. The V end lost 4 bases, the J end lost 2 bases, and 18 bases lay between the germline ends. The CDR3 consists of 17 residues. Germline assignment: CDR1 SGHRS and CDR2 YFSETQ.

The rearrangement links TRBV5-5 to TRBJ1-1; weak D call: TRBD1 (5 bases). The V gene lost 2 bases and the J gene lost 2 bases, with 10 bases spanning the gap. CDR1 SGHKS and CDR2 YYEKEE come from the germline V gene (reference sequence). CDR3 length: 14 amino acids. The CDR3 bases are TGTGCCAGCAGCTTTGGGGGGGATAACACTGAAGCTTTCTTT. Protein sequence: CASSFGGDNTEAFF. Together with reference TRBV5-5 and TRBJ1-1, the CDR3 gives the full variable domain: DAGVTQSPTHLIKTRGQQVTLRCSPISGHKSVSWYQQVLGQGPQFIFQYYEKEERGRGNFPDRFSARQFPNYSSELNVNALLLGDSALYLCASSFGGDNTEAFFGQGTRLTVV.

The chain couples TRBV5-1 to TRBJ1-5; 12 bases match TRBD1. The V and J ends lost 2 bases and 5 bases, in that order; junction bases with no gene match: 2. From germline, CDR1 is SGHRS and CDR2 YFSETQ. This CDR3 has 15 amino acids. The DNA of the CDR3 is TGCGCCAGCAGCTTAGGGACAGGGGGCGATCAGCCCCAGCATTTT. Encoded protein: CASSLGTGGDQPQHF.

This clone was recorded only once. The gene calls are TRBV19 and TRBJ1-2, with a tentative D call TRBD1 (5 bases). This CDR3 spans 15 amino acids. Trimming stripped 5 bases from V and 5 bases from J, with 18 bases between. CDR1 and CDR2 from the germline V gene are LNHDA and SQIVND (reference sequence). CDR3 in amino acids: CASSEGATLSYGYTF. In DNA, the CDR3 is TGTGCCAGTAGTGAAGGGGCAACCCTGTCATATGGCTACACCTTC.

This sequence joins TRBV28 and TRBJ2-7; no reliable D call. Germline values: CDR1 MDHEN, CDR2 SYDVKM. The CDR3 has 15 residues. V was shortened by 5 bases and J by 0 bases, with 14 bases between the two germline ends. The CDR3 nucleotides are TGTGCCAGCAGTCCCCTAGAGCAGACCTCCTACGAGCAGTACTTC. Translating gives CASSPLEQTSYEQYF.

Points on this clone: The same CDR3 arises from other DNA sequences in this sample as well. The chain links TRBV3-1 (or the pseudogene TRBV3-2) to TRBJ1-4; D ambiguous. V was clipped by 6 bases and J by 7 bases, with 9 bases between them. Germline values: CDR1 LGHDT, CDR2 YNNKEL (reference sequence). This CDR3 has 12 amino acids. Written as DNA, the CDR3 is TGTGCCAGCAGTCGACTTGGTGAAAAACTGTTTTTT. Amino acid sequence: CASSRLGEKLFF.

This clone was counted only a few times. J is TRBJ2-7 and V is TRBV5-1; 7 bases fit TRBD2. The CDR3 length is 15 residues. V lost 7 bases and J lost 3; bases outside the gene matches: 13. Germline CDR1 is SGHRS and CDR2 is YFSETQ. For the CDR3, the DNA is TGCGCCAGCTCGAGCGGGACGGACATGAACTACGAGCAGTACTTC. Translation gives CASSSGTDMNYEQYF.

The chain joins TRBV3-1 (or the pseudogene TRBV3-2) to TRBJ1-5; tentatively, D is TRBD1 (5 bases). The CDR3 is made up of 17 amino acids. The germline CDR1 and CDR2 sequences are LGHDT and YNNKEL (reference sequence). Deletions cut 0 bases from V and 5 bases from J, with 17 bases between. The CDR3 coding sequence is TGTGCCAGCAGCCAAGATGTCTTAGGGTCAGGGTATCAGCCCCAGCATTTT. As protein: CASSQDVLGSGYQPQHF.

The rearrangement links TRBV4-3 to TRBJ2-2; a weak D match, TRBD1 (6 bases). Per the germline V gene, CDR1 is LGHNA and CDR2 is YSLEER. The CDR3 spans 17 residues. The V and J ends lost 0 bases and 1 base respectively, with 12 bases between them. The CDR3 bases are TGCGCCAGCAGCCAAGATAGGGTCAGGGGGAACACCGGGGAGCTGTTTTTT. Encoded protein: CASSQDRVRGNTGELFF.

A few counts support this clone. The V and J genes are TRBV5-5 and TRBJ1-1; D is perhaps TRBD1 (6 bases). This CDR3 has 15 residues. Germline V gene sequence: CDR1 SGHKS, CDR2 YYEKEE (reference sequence). The V and J ends lost 3 bases and 1 base respectively, with 13 bases between them. The CDR3 sequence: CASSSPDRPNTEAFF. The CDR3 DNA sequence: TGTGCCAGCAGCTCCCCCGACAGGCCGAACACTGAAGCTTTCTTT.